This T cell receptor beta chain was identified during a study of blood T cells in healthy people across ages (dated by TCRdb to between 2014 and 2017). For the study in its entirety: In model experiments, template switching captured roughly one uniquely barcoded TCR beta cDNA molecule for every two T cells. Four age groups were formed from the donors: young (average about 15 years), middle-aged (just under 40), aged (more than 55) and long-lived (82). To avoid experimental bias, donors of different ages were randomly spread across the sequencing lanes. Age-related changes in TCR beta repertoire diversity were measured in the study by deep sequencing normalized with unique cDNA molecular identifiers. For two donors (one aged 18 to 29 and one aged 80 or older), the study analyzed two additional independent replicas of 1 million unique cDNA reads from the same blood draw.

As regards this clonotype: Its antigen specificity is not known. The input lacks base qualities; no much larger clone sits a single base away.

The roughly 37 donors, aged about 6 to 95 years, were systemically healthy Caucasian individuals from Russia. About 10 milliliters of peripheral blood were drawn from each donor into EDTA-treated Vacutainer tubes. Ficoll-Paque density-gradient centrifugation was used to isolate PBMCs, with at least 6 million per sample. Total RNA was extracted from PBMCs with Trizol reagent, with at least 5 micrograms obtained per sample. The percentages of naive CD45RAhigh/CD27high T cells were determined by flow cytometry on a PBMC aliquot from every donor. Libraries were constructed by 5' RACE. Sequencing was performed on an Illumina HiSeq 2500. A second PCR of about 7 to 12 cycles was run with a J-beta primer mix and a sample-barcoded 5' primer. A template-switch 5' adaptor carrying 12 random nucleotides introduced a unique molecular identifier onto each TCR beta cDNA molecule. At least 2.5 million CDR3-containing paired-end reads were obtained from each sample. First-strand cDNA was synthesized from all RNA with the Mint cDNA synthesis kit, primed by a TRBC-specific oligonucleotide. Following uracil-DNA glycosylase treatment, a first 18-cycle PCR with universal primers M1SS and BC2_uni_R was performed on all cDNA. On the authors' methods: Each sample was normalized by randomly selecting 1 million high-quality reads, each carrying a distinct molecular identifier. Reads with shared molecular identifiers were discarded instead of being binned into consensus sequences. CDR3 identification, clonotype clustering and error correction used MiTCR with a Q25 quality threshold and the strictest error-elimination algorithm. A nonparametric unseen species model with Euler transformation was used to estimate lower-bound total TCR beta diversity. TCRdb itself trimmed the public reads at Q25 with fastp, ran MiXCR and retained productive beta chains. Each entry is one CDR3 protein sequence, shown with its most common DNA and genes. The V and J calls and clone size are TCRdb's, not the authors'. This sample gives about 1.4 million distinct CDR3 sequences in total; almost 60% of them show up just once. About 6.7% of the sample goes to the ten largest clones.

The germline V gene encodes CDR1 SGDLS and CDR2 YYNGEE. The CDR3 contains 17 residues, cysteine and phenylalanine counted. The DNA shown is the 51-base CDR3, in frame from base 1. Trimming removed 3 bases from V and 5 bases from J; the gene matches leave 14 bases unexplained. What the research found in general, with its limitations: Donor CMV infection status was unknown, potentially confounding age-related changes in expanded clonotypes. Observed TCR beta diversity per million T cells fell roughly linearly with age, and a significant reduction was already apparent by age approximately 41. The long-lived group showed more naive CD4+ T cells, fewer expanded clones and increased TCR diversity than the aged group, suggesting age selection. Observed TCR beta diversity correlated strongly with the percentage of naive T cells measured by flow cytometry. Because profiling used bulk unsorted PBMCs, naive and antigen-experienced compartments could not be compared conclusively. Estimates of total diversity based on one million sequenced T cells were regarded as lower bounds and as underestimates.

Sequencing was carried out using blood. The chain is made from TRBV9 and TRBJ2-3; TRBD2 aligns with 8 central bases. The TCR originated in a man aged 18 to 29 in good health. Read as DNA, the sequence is TGTGCCAGCAGCGACCGGGGGGGCTTGGGTTTGGGAGATACGCAGTATTTT. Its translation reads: CASSDRGGLGLGDTQYF.